What follows describes a single T cell receptor beta chain. As yet, its antigen is unknown. The CDR3 is 14 residues long. Trimming took 1 base from V and 6 from J; bases not matched to a gene: 1. The germline V gene encodes CDR1 SGHNT and CDR2 YENEEA. Ipilimumab-mediated CTLA-4 blockade plus focal radiation was given to patients having chemo-refractory metastatic non-small-cell lung cancer. The sample is drawn from a study of radiotherapy plus CTLA-4 blockade in lung cancer. About the research overall: For about 19% of patients, objective responses occurred, and approximately 31% had disease control.

Some clones are missing from TCRdb's copy, which holds only in-frame ones; the method was immunoSEQ multiplex PCR. This sample yields about 15,000 clones, of which about 71% are seen a single time; roughly 50% belongs to the top ten. Study-wide points: Among reported predictors of response, early blood T cell clone dynamics with interferon-beta performed best. In blood, TCR clones derived from the tumor expanded after radiotherapy plus ipilimumab.

The rearrangement links TRBV11-3 to TRBJ2-7; 12 bases match TRBD2. This sample comprised peripheral blood, obtained from a patient treated with radiotherapy plus ipilimumab. The TCR was taken from a human donor with non-small cell lung cancer whose response to radiotherapy plus ipilimumab could not be evaluated. The CDR3 coding sequence is TGTGCCAGCAGCTTAGTGACTAGCGGGGGCGAGCAGTACTTC. Encoded protein: CASSLVTSGGEQYF. Together with reference TRBV11-3 and TRBJ2-7, the CDR3 gives the full variable domain: EAGVVQSPRYKIIEKKQPVAFWCNPISGHNTLYWYLQNLGQGPELLIRYENEEAVDDSQLPKDRFSAERLKGVDSTLKIQPAELGDSAVYLCASSLVTSGGEQYFGPGTRLTVT.